Listed here is a single T cell receptor (beta chain). What it binds is not known. These data come from a study of cytomegalovirus exposure and HLA in healthy donors. Overall study results and limits: TCR sequences were mostly rare, though some public TCRs occurred in many donors.

TCRdb keeps only in-frame clones here, not all; method: immunoSEQ multiplex PCR. The sample has about 75,000 clones; around four fifths are singletons. V was trimmed by 1 base and J by 11 bases, leaving 17 bases between them. Germline CDR1 is SGHTA and CDR2 is FQGNSA. CDR3 length: 14 amino acids. Sequenced input: PBMCs. The TCR comes from a young man in good health and CMV-seronegative. This chain uses TRBV7-2 with TRBJ1-1; D is unclear. CDR3 bases: TGTGCCAGCAGCTTAGGGAATTTAGCGATAACGGCTTTCTTT. This encodes CASSLGNLAITAFF.